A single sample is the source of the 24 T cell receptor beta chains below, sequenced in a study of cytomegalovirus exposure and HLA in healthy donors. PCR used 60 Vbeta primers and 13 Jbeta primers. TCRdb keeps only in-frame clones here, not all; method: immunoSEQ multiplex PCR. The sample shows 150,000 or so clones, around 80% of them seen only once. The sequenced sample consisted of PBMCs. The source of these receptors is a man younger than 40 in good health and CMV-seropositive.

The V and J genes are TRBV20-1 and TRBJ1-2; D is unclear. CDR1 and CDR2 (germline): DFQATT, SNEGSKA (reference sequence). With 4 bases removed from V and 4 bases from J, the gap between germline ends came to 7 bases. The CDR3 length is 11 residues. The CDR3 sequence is CSAILGYGYTF. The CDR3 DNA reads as TGCAGTGCTATTCTAGGCTATGGCTACACCTTC.

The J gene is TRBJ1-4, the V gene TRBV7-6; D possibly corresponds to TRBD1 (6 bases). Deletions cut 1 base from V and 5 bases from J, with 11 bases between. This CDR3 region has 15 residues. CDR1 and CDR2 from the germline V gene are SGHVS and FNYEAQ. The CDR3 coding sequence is TGTGCCAGCAGCTTAGTACTACAGGGAAATGAAAAACTGTTTTTT. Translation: CASSLVLQGNEKLFF.

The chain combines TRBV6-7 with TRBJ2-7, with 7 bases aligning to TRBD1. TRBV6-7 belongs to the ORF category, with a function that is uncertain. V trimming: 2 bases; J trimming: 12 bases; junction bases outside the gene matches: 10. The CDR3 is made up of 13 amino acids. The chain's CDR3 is CASSYTRVRGPYF. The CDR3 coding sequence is TGTGCCAGCAGTTACACCCGCGTGAGGGGGCCGTACTTC.

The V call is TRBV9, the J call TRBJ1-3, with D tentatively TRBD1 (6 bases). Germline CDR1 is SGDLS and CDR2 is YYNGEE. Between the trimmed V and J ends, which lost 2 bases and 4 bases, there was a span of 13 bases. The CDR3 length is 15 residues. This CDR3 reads CASSVGGPIGNTIYF. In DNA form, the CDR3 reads TGTGCCAGCAGCGTGGGGGGGCCCATAGGAAACACCATATATTTT.

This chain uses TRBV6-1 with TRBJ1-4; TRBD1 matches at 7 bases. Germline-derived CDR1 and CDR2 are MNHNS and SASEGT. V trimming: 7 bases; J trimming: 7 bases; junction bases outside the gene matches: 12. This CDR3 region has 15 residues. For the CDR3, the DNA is TGTGCCAGCAAGAACCAGGGGGGTTCGGGTGAAAAACTGTTTTTT. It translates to CASKNQGGSGEKLFF.

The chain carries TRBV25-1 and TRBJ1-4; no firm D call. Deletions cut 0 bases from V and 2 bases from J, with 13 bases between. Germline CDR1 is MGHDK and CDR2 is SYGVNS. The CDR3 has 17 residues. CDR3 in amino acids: CASSEYGRNPTNEKLFF. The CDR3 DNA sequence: TGTGCCAGCAGTGAATACGGCAGGAACCCTACTAATGAAAAACTGTTTTTT.

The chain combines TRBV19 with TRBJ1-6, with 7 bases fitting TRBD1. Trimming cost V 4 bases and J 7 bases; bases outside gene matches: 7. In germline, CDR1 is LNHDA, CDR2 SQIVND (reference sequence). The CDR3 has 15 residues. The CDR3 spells CASSTGTDSNSPLHF. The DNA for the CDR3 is TGTGCCAGTAGTACGGGGACAGATTCCAATTCACCCCTCCACTTT.

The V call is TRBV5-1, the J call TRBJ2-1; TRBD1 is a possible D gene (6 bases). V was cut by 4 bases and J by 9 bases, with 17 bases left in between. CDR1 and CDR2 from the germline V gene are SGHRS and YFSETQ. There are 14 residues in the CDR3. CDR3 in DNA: TGCGCCAGCAGCCAAGGCAGTGGGGGCTCTGAGCAGTTCTTC. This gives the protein CASSQGSGGSEQFF.

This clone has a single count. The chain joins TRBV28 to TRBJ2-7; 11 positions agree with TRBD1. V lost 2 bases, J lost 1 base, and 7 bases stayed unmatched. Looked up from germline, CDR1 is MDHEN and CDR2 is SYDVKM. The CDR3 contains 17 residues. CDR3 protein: CASSLGTGGFKSYEQYF. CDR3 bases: TGTGCCAGCAGTTTAGGGACAGGGGGTTTTAAGTCCTACGAGCAGTACTTC.

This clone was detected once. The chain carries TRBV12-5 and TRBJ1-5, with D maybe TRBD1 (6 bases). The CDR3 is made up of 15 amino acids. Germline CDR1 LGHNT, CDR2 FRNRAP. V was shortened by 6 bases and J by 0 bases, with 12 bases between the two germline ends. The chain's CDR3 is CASGPGQYSNQPQHF. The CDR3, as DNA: TGTGCTAGTGGCCCCGGACAGTATAGCAATCAGCCCCAGCATTTT.

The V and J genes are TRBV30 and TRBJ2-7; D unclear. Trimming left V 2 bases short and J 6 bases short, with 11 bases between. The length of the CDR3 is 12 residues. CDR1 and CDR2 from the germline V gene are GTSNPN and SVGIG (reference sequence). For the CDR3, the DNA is TGTGCCTGGAGTCTTCCCGAGCTCGAGCAGTACTTC. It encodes CAWSLPELEQYF.

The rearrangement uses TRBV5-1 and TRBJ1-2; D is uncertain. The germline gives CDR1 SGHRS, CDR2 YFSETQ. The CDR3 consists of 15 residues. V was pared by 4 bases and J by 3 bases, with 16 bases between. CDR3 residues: CASSPTGLLDYGYTF. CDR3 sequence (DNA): TGCGCCAGCAGCCCGACGGGGTTATTGGACTATGGCTACACCTTC.

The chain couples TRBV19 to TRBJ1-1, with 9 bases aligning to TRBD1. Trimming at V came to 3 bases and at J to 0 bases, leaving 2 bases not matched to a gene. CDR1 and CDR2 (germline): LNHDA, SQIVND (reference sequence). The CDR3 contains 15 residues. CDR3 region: CASSMRTGVNTEAFF. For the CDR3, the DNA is TGTGCCAGTAGTATGCGGACAGGGGTGAACACTGAAGCTTTCTTT. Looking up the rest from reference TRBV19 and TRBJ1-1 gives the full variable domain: DGGITQSPKYLFRKEGQNVTLSCEQNLNHDAMYWYRQDPGQGLRLIYYSQIVNDFQKGDIAEGYSVSREKKESFPLTVTSAQKNPTAFYLCASSMRTGVNTEAFFGQGTRLTVV.

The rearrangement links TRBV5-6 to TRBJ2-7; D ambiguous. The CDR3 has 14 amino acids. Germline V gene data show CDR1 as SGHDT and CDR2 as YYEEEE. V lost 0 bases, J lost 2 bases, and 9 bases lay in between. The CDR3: CASSLVAVAYEQYF. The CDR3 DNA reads TGTGCCAGCAGCTTGGTTGCGGTCGCCTACGAGCAGTACTTC.

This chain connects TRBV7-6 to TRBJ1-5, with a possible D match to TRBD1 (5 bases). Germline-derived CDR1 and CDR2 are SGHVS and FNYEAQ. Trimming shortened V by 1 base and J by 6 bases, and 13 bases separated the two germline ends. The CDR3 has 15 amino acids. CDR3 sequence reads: CASSLVQGASQPQHF. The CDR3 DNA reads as TGTGCCAGCAGCTTAGTCCAGGGTGCAAGTCAGCCCCAGCATTTT.

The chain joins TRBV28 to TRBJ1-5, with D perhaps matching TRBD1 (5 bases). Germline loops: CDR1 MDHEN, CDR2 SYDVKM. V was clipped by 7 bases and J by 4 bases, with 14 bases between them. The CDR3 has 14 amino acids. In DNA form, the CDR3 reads TGTGCCAGCAACCAGGGTGGTTGGAATCAGCCCCAGCATTTT. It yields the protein CASNQGGWNQPQHF.

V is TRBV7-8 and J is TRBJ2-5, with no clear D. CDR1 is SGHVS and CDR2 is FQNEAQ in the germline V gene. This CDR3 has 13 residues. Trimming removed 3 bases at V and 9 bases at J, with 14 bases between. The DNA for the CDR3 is TGTGCCAGCAGCTTTCAATTCGAGTCGGCCCAGTACTTC. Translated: CASSFQFESAQYF. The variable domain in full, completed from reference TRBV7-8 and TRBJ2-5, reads GAGVSQSPRYKVAKRGQDVALRCDPISGHVSLFWYQQALGQGPEFLTYFQNEAQLDKSGLPSDRFFAERPEGSVSTLKIQRTQQEDSAVYLCASSFQFESAQYFGPGTRLLVL.

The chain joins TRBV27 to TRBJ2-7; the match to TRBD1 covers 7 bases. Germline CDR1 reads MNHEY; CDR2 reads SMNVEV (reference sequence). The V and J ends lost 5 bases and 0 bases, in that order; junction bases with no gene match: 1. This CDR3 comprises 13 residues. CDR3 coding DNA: TGTGCCAGCAGTCGGGACAGCTCCTACGAGCAGTACTTC. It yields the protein CASSRDSSYEQYF.

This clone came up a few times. CDR3 in amino acids: CASRSGTEYNEQFF. The DNA for the CDR3 is TGTGCCAGCCGTAGCGGGACGGAATACAATGAGCAGTTCTTC. J is TRBJ2-1 and V is TRBV6-6; 8 bases line up with TRBD2. Germline V lookup: CDR1 MNHNY, CDR2 SVGAGI (reference sequence). The CDR3 loop spans 14 amino acids. V was pared by 8 bases and J by 4 bases, with 7 bases of the junction left unmatched.

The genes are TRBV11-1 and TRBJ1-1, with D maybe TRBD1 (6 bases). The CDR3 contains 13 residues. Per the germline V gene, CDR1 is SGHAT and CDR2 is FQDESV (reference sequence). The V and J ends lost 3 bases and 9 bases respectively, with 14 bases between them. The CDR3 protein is CASSFLVGHQAFF. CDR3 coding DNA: TGTGCCAGCAGCTTCTTGGTGGGACATCAAGCTTTCTTT.

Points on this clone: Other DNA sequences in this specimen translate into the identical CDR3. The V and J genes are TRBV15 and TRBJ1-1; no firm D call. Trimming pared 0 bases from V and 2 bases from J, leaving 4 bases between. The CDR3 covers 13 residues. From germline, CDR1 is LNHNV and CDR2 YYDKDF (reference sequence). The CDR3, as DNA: TGTGCCACCAGCAGAGACAGAAACACTGAAGCTTTCTTT. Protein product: CATSRDRNTEAFF.

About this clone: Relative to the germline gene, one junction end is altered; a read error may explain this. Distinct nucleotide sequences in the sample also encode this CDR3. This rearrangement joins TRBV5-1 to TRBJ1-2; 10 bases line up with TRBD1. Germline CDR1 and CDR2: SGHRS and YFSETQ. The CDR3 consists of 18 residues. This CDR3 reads CASSLAGTGASFNYGYTF. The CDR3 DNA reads TGCGCCAGCAGCTTGGCAGGGACAGGGGCGTCATTTAACTATGGCTATACCTTC. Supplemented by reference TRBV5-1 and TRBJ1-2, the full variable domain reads KAGVTQTPRYLIKTRGQQVTLSCSPISGHRSVSWYQQTPGQGLQFLFEYFSETQRNKGNFPGRFSGRQFSNSRSEMNVSTLELGDSALYLCASSLAGTGASFNYGYTFGSGTRLTVV.

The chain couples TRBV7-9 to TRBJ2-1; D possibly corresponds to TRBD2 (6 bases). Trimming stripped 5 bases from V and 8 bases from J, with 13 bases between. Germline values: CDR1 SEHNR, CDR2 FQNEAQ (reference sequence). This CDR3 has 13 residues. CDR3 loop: CASSGRTGDEQFF. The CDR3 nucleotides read TGTGCCAGCAGCGGGAGGACGGGGGATGAGCAGTTCTTC.

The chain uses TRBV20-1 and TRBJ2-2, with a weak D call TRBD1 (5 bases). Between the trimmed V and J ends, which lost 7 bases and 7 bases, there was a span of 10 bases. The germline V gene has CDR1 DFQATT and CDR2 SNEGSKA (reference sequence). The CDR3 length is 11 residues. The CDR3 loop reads CSVKGNGELFF. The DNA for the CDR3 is TGCAGTGTTAAGGGGAACGGGGAGCTGTTTTTT.